This T cell receptor (beta chain) was sequenced during a study of blood T cell repertoires in COVID-19. Study information: The origin of the acute and convalescent COVID-19 samples was the United States, Italy and Spain. T cells, B-cell-depleted T cells, or PBMCs provided the cDNA or gDNA that served as material.

Per the germline V gene, CDR1 is GTSNPN and CDR2 is SVGIG (reference sequence). The CDR3 is made up of 13 amino acids. V was trimmed by 4 bases and J by 2 bases, leaving 12 bases between them. As regards this clone: Other DNA sequences of this sample code for an identical CDR3.

As originally analysed: Amplification of reference gene primers was used by the study to estimate nucleated cell counts. TCRdb's table, derived via immunoSEQ multiplex PCR, lists solely in-frame clones and lacks some. Clone size and V and J calls were adopted from that table, with D and trimming inferred from the DNA. This table holds around 300,000 clones, about 86% found once. The rearrangement links TRBV30 to TRBJ2-7, with D perhaps matching TRBD2 (5 bases). This TCR was recovered from a young man with active or convalescent COVID-19. The sequenced sample was peripheral blood. The CDR3 DNA reads TGTGCCTGGATTGGAGGAGATACCTACGAGCAGTACTTC. Amino acids: CAWIGGDTYEQYF.